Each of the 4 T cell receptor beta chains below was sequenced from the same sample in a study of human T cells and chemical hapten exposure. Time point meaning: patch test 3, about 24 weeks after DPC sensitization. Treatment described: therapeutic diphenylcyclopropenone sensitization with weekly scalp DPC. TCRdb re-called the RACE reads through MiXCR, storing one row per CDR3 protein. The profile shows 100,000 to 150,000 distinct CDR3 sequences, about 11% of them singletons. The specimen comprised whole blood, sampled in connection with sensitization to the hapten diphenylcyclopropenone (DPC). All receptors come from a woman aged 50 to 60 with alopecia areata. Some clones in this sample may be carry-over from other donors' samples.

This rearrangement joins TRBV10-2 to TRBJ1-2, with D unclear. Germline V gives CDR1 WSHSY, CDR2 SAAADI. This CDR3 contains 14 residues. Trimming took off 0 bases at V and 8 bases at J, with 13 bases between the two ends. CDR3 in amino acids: CASSESLDPGGYTF. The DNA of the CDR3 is TGCGCCAGCAGTGAGTCCCTAGACCCTGGGGGCTACACCTTC.

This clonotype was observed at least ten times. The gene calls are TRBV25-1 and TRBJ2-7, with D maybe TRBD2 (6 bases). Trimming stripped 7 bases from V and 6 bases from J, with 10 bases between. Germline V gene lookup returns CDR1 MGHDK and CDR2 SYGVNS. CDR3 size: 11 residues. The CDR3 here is CASTGGAEQYF. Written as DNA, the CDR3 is TGTGCCAGCACTGGAGGGGCCGAGCAGTACTTC.

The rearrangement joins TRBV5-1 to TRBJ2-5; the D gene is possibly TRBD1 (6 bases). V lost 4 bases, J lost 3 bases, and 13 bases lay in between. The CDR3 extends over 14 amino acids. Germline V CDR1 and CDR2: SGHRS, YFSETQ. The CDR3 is CASSQRTAKETQYF. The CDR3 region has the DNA TGCGCCAGCAGCCAACGGACAGCGAAAGAGACCCAGTACTTC.

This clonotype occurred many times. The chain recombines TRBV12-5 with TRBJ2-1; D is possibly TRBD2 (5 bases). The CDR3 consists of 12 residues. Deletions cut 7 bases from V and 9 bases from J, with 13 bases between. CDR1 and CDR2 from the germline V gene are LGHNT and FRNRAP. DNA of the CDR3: TGTGCTAGTGCCCCCTGGGGAGCTGAGCAGTTCTTC. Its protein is CASAPWGAEQFF.